The clone carrying this TCR beta chain was found many times. Its cognate antigen is unknown. The CDR3 goes on 3 residues after the read ends, and that part is filled in from the germline J gene. Clones were read by immunoSEQ multiplex PCR, and TCRdb kept only the in-frame ones, dropping some. The repertoire consists of 15,000 to 20,000 clones, none detected only once. This sample is part of a study of T cell clonality in common variable immunodeficiency. Patients had low serum IgG, IgA and/or IgM and specific antibody deficiency. General study findings and limits: Common variable immunodeficiency TCR beta sequences reportedly had fewer deletions and N-nucleotide insertions.

Trimming took 0 bases from V and 6 from J; bases not matched to a gene: 12. Germline V CDR1 and CDR2: SQVTM, ANQGSEA. The CDR3 totals 17 residues. This sequence originates from a human donor with common variable immunodeficiency. This rearrangement joins TRBV29-1 to TRBJ2-3; 10 bases are a match to TRBD1. Sequences were obtained from peripheral blood mononuclear cells. The CDR3 here is CSVEDQGGTGVADTQYF. Incomplete CDR3 DNA: TGCAGCGTTGAAGATCAGGGGGGGACAGGGGTCGCCGATACG.